Reported below is one T cell receptor (beta chain). Germline CDR1 is SGHTA and CDR2 is FQGTGA. This CDR3 contains 19 residues. The V gene end was trimmed by 5 bases and the J gene end by 2 bases; junction bases not matched to a gene: 10. These data come from a study of blood T cell repertoires in COVID-19. Study-level information: Sample material is recorded as cDNA or gDNA derived from T cells, B-cell-depleted T cells, or PBMCs.

Clinical history reported by participants formed the basis on which cohorts were assigned. Original data processing: It was from reference gene primer amplification that nucleated cell counts were estimated. This table comes from immunoSEQ multiplex PCR, and its TCRdb copy is limited to in-frame clones, with some not included. Clonal size and the V and J genes are those of that table, whereas D and trimming came from the DNA. Of about 200,000 clones listed, 86% are singletons. The sequencing sample was made of PBMCs or T cells enriched from blood (not recorded which). This chain joins TRBV7-3 and TRBJ2-3; TRBD2 aligns across 16 bases. This sequence originates from a woman aged 25 to 39 who had been exposed to COVID-19. The CDR3: CASSPLGTSGGAVTDTQYF. The CDR3 DNA reads as TGTGCCAGCAGCCCCCTCGGGACTAGCGGGGGGGCAGTCACAGATACGCAGTATTTT.